This TCR beta chain was profiled in a study of blood T cell repertoires in COVID-19. Study background: COVID-19 samples collected from the United States, Italy and Spain covered acute and convalescent phases. PBMCs, B-cell-depleted T cells, or T cells were the source of the cDNA or gDNA that made up the material.

The CDR3 is made up of 16 amino acids. V was clipped by 0 bases and J by 5 bases; unmatched bases: 4. Germline loops: CDR1 SGHTA, CDR2 FQGNSA. Authors' analysis steps: Researchers report that nucleated cell counts were estimated from reference gene primer amplification. Repertoires were generated with immunoSEQ multiplex PCR, while TCRdb's copy carries only in-frame clones and drops some. V and J calls and clone size are those listed in that table; D and trimming were worked out from the DNA. Of 170,000 or so clones in the sample, around 80% are singletons; the top ten hold around 7%. This receptor was identified in a man in his 70s with active or convalescent COVID-19. The sequenced sample was peripheral blood. This sequence joins TRBV7-2 and TRBJ2-5; 12 bases match TRBD2. In DNA form, the CDR3 reads TGTGCCAGCAGCTTAGCGTCTAGCGGGGGGGCGGAGACCCAGTACTTC. Protein: CASSLASSGGAETQYF.